The sequence of this T cell receptor beta chain was determined in a study of blood T cell repertoires in COVID-19. Background on the study: Samples representing acute and convalescent COVID-19 were sourced from the United States, Italy and Spain.

This CDR3 is built from 15 residues. V lost 4 bases and J lost 4; bases outside the gene matches: 6. CDR1 LGHNA and CDR2 YNFKEQ come from the germline V gene. TCRdb's copy holds only in-frame clones and misses some; the assay was immunoSEQ multiplex PCR. The sample lists fewer than 400,000 clones, 85% occurring once. The chain links TRBV4-2 to TRBJ1-4, with TRBD1 identical over 7 bases. The TCR comes from a woman in her twenties or thirties who had been exposed to COVID-19. The sample taken for sequencing was PBMCs or T cells enriched from blood (not recorded which). The CDR3 bases are TGTGCCAGCAGCCGGACAGGCGTTAATAATGAAAAACTGTTTTTT. It yields the protein CASSRTGVNNEKLFF.